The 2 T cell receptor beta chains reported below all come from one sample, sequenced in a study of blood T cell repertoires in COVID-19. Using immunoSEQ multiplex PCR, the repertoire was profiled, and TCRdb retains in-frame clones only, with some absent. The sample comprises about 62,000 clones, around 87% of which are singletons, and under 4.5% rests with the top ten. The specimen was peripheral blood. The receptor set was obtained from a human donor in a cohort sampled during active COVID-19.

The chain links TRBV5-1 to TRBJ1-1; a possible D gene is TRBD1 (5 bases). The CDR3 length is 14 residues. The germline V and J ends were trimmed by 4 bases and 0 bases, with 10 bases remaining between them. Germline V CDR1 and CDR2: SGHRS, YFSETQ. The CDR3 protein is CASSLQVMNTEAFF. CDR3 sequence (DNA): TGCGCCAGCAGCCTACAGGTTATGAACACTGAAGCTTTCTTT.

This rearrangement joins TRBV27 to TRBJ2-1, with TRBD2 matching over 7 bases. CDR1 is MNHEY and CDR2 is SMNVEV in the germline V gene (reference sequence). The J segment lost 10 bases and the V segment lost 4 bases, leaving 1 base of the junction unmatched. The CDR3 runs 11 residues. CDR3 sequence (DNA): TGTGCCAGCAGTTGGGGACTAGAGCAGTTCTTC. Translation gives CASSWGLEQFF.